This TCR beta chain was recovered during a study of OX40 agonist ivuxolimab in advanced cancers. Profiled with immunoSEQ multiplex PCR; TCRdb holds only in-frame clones, not every one. The sample shows about 76,000 clones, approximately 85% of them seen only once. The source of this sequence is an adult with an advanced solid tumor such as melanoma, head and neck, liver or kidney cancer. Sequenced material: CD4+ or CD8+ T cells sorted from blood, taken in a trial of the OX40 agonist ivuxolimab.

CDR3 residues: CASRTSSSGTGELFF. In nucleotides, the CDR3 is TGTGCCAGCAGGACATCGAGCAGCGGGACCGGGGAGCTGTTTTTT. This chain connects TRBV6-5 to TRBJ2-2; D might be TRBD2 (6 bases). The germline CDR1 and CDR2 sequences are MNHEY and SVGAGI. The CDR3 is 15 amino acids. V lost 6 bases to trimming and J lost 5 bases, with 16 bases between them.